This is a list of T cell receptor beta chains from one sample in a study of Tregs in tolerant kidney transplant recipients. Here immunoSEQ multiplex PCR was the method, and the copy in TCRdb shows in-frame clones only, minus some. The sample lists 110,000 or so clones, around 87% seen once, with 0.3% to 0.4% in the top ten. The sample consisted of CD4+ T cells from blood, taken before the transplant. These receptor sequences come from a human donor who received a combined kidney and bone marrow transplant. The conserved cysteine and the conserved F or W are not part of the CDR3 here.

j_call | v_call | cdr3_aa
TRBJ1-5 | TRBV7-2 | ASSLRGIGSNQPQH
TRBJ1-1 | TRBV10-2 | ASSEKTGNTEAF
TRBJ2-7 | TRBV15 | ATSKTARDEQY
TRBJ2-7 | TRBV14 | ASSPWTGSYEQY
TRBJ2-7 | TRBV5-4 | ASSPGQGNYEQY
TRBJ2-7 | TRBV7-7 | ASSLQTGSSYEQY
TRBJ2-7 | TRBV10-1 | ASSDQGSYEQY
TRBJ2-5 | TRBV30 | AWSTGAGAWQTQY
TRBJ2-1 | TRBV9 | ASSARDRAYNEQF
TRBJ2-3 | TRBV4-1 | ASSQELTGTSGRAGTDTQY
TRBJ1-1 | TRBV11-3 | ASSFTRGSRAF
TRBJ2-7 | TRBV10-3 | AISAGGRAPYEQY
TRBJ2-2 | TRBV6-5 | ASTQAGELF
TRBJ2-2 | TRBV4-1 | ASSHPTLATGELF
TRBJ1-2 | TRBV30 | AWSVIGSYGYT
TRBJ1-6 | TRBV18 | ASSPPNSLGQLNSPLH
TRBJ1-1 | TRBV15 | ATSRDSMANTEAF
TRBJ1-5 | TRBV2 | ASTETTGQGNQPQH
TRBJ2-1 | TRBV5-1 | ASSLPRGGPYNEQF
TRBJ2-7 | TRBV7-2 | ASSVDRNSYEQY
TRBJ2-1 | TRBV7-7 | ASSSHLAGFNEQF
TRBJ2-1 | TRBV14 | ASSQDDSVYNEQF
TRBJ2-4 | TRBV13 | ASSLGRQVLKNIQY
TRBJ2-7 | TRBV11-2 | ASSSRGYEQY
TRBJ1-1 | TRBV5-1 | ASSSPGVMNTEAF
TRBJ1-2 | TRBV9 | ASSGGRGYT
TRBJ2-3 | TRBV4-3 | ASSQEPSGTSTDTQY
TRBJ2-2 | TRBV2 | ASRGTGRPGELF
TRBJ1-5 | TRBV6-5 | ASSPGTGNQPQH
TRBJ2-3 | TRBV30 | AWTPGAWGSLSESTDTQY
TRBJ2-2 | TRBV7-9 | ASSLAGGPGELF
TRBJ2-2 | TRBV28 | ASGGGGLAANTGELF
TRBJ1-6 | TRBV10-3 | AISETPRGGNSPLH
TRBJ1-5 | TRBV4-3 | ASSQETGKNQPQH
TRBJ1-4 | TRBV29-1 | SVGLRDSGEKLF
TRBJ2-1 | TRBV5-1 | ASSLQLGGSYNEQF
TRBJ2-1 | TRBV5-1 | ASSLGGQARLEQF
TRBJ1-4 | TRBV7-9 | ASSLQGSNEKLF
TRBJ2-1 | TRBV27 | ASSLPYPGLAGYNEQF
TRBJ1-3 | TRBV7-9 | ASSFSREVFGNTIY
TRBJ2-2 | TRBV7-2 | ASSFGLNTGELF
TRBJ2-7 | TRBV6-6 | ASSYRGLSYEQY
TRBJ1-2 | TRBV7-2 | ASSPRTGLDGYT